The T cell receptor (beta chain) described here comes from a study of beta chain features in type 1 diabetes. Study results and caveats: When Type 1 diabetes patients were examined, their TCRB CDR3s proved moderately but significantly shorter in all four CD4+ subsets. With patients and controls alike, PCR might favor shorter templates to an equal degree.

A sort by CD45RO/CCR7/CD25/CD127/CD95/CD27 yielded CD4+ naive, central memory, regulatory and stem cell-like memory cells. As every portion of the isolated RNA was reverse transcribed, the sequencing read expressed TCRB transcripts. Measured with immunoSEQ multiplex PCR; TCRdb has only the in-frame clones, and not every one. This table holds some 150,000 clones, roughly 50% found once. In germline, CDR1 is SQVTM, CDR2 ANQGSEA. Trimming shortened V by 3 bases and J by 4 bases, and 15 bases separated the two germline ends. The CDR3 extends over 14 amino acids. As regards this clone: What it recognizes is unknown.

The sequencing sample was made of Tregs from blood. V usage is TRBV29-1 and J usage is TRBJ1-1; D might be TRBD1 (5 bases). This clonotype was obtained from a man between 18 and 35 years old in good health. Here the CDR3 DNA reads TGCAGCGTTGAGGCCCGACAGCTGGCCACTGAAGCTTTCTTT. This sequence encodes CSVEARQLATEAFF.